This entry features one T cell receptor beta chain sequence. Its specific antigen is unknown. Base quality data are lacking; no much larger clone is found one base away. The sample originates from a study of blood T cell repertoires in COVID-19 (TCRdb year 2020). Context from the whole study: Collaborator samples came from the United States, Italy and Spain and covered acute and convalescent phases of COVID-19. The repertoires were released in a freely available public database intended as a resource for research on the immune response to SARS-CoV-2. Nearly every sample came with metadata listing a de-identified subject ID, COVID-19 status, age in years and sex. The material from the prospective study consisted of cDNA or gDNA derived from T cells, B-cell-depleted T cells, or PBMCs. Deeply sampled blood TCRbeta repertoires from subjects exposed to, actively infected with, or recovered from COVID-19 were included in the dataset. Where available, HLA class I and class II types were taken from metadata supplied by the sample provider and were not determined by assay-based typing. Samples came from the ongoing ImmuneRACE study (first 160 participants) plus 1,254 subjects from 6 global collaborators.

Collaborating institutions collected whole blood in K2EDTA tubes following their own protocols. For TCRbeta analysis, collaborator samples were shipped as frozen whole blood, as isolated PBMCs, or as DNA extracted from either sample type. What the work shows at the level of the full study, not this receptor alone: The quantity of clinical and demographic metadata differed by source and by participant and was supplied without curation.

TCRbeta CDR3 regions were amplified from genomic DNA by means of the immunoSEQ Assay, a bias-controlled multiplex PCR. The original pipeline was this. Nucleated cell counts per sample were estimated from amplification of reference gene primers within the assay. To quantify the absolute abundance of each unique TCRbeta CDR3 rearrangement, sequence reads were collapsed and filtered. Productive Simpson clonality was computed per sample as the square root of Simpson's diversity index over productive rearrangements. Entries here come from immuneACCESS through TCRdb and include only in-frame sequences with V and J called. Some clones fail to appear in such tables; in the studies checked, an unresolved V gene covers under half of the shortfall, and the cause of the remainder is unknown. V and J calls and clone size follow that table, whereas D and trimming were derived from the DNA. In all, the sample holds about 230,000 clones, and approximately 80% of those were seen once. Jointly, the top ten make up under 30% of the sample.

After removal of 4 bases from V and 5 bases from J, the junction retains 10 bases not matched to a gene. From the germline V gene, CDR1 is SGHRS and CDR2 is YFSETQ. The CDR3 spans 16 residues, from the cysteine through the phenylalanine. The retained sequence is limited to the CDR3, 48 bases, with the frame set at the first base. The TCR comes from a man aged 40-49 years with acute or convalescent COVID-19. The chain links TRBV5-1 with TRBJ1-1, with TRBD1 matching 11 junction bases. What was sequenced was peripheral blood. The CDR3 in this case is CASSPRTGGISTEAFF. The DNA reads TGCGCCAGCAGCCCCCGGACAGGGGGCATATCGACTGAAGCTTTCTTT.